This T cell receptor (beta chain) is drawn from a study of T cells in women clearing cervical HPV infection. Sequencing used immunoSEQ multiplex PCR; TCRdb keeps in-frame clones, though not all of them. The sample features 30,000 to 35,000 clones, with about 1.6% in its top ten. Study outcomes and limitations: Each sample's T-cell count was unknown, possibly confounding richness.

The CDR3 length is 16 residues. J gave up 0 bases and V 3 bases, and 3 bases lay outside the gene matches. The germline V gene has CDR1 KGHSH and CDR2 LQKENI. Notes on this clone: Its matching antigen is unknown. The read finishes 3 residues shy of the CDR3 end, and the germline J gene is used to complete it.

Specimen: blood buffy coat. J is TRBJ2-1 and V is TRBV18, with 9 bases lining up with TRBD1. The receptor comes from a woman aged 18 to 75 with a cervical HPV16 infection that either progressed to CIN3+ or cleared (not recorded which). The covered CDR3 bases are TGTGCCAGCTCACCCATGACAGGGGGCTCCTACAATGAG. As protein: CASSPMTGGSYNE. The entire CDR3 protein reads CASSPMTGGSYNEQFF.